The clone carrying this T cell receptor (beta chain) is a singleton in its sample. The antigen is not known. Germline V gives CDR1 MDHEN, CDR2 SYDVKM. This CDR3 has 17 amino acids. Trimming shortened V by 5 bases and J by 0 bases, and 17 bases separated the two germline ends. The table came from immunoSEQ multiplex PCR; TCRdb's copy has only in-frame clones and leaves some out. The sample yields about 2.4 million clones, 80% to 95% seen once. This sample is part of a study of shared clonotypes between healthy human individuals. Whole-study context: Each donor had three CD4 naive, three CD4 memory, two CD8 naive and one CD8 memory plate. Regarding the study as a whole: Some clonotypes were shared by all four sorted-subset donors, while others were not shared. The non-shared ones had lower generation probabilities than the shared ones. Genetic and exposure-history diversity was limited by the small donor number.

Within Nashville, Tennessee resided all donors, each a Caucasian adult. The TCR comes from a man between 18 and 35 years old in good health. Some clones in this sample may be carry-over from other donors' samples. The V and J genes are TRBV28 and TRBJ2-1, with a possible D match to TRBD1 (5 bases). Sequencing was done on a sample of naive CD4+ T cells from PBMCs. Subset noted: CD45RA+ positively selected. The chain's CDR3 is CASSPISGRFSYNEQFF. The CDR3 DNA is TGTGCCAGCAGTCCTATATCAGGGCGATTCTCCTACAATGAGCAGTTCTTC. The whole variable domain, filled in from reference TRBV28 and TRBJ2-1, reads DVKVTQSSRYLVKRTGEKVFLECVQDMDHENMFWYRQDPGLGLRLIYFSYDVKMKEKGDIPEGYSVSREKKERFSLILESASTNQTSMYLCASSPISGRFSYNEQFFGPGTRLTVL.